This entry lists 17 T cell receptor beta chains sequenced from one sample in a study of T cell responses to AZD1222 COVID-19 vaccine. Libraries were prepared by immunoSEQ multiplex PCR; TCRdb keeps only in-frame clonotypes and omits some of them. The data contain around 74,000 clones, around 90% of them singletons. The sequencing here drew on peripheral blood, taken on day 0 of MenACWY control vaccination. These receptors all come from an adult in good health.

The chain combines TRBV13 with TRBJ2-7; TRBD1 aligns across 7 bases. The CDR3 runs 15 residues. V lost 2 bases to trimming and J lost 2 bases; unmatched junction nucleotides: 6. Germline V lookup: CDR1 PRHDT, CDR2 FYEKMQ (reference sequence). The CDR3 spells CASSLFDRVTYEQYF. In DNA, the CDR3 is TGTGCCAGCAGCTTATTCGACAGGGTAACCTACGAGCAGTACTTC.

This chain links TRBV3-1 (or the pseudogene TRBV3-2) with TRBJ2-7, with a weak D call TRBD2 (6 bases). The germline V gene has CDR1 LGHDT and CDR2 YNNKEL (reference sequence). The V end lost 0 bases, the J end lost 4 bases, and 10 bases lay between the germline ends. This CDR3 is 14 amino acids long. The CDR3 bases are TGTGCCAGCAGCCAAGACGCCCTAGCGTACGAGCAGTACTTC. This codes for CASSQDALAYEQYF.

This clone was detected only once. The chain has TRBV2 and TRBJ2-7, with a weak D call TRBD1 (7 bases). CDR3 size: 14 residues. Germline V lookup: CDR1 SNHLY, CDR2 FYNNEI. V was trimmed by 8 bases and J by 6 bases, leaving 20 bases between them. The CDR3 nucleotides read TGTGCCAGCCTCGCCCGGGACAGACTAGGCGAGCAGTACTTC. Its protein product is CASLARDRLGEQYF.

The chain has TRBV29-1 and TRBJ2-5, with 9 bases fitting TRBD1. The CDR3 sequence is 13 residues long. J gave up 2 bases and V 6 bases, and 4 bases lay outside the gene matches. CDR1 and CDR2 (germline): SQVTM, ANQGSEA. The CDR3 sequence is CSVEGQGQETQYF. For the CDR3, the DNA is TGCAGCGTCGAGGGACAGGGACAAGAGACCCAGTACTTC.

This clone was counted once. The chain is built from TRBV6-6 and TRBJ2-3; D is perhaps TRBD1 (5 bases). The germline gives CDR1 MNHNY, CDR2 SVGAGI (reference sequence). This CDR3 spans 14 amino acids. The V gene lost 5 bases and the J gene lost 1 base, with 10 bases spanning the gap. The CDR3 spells CASSAPTGTDTQYF. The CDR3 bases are TGTGCCAGCAGTGCCCCGACAGGCACAGATACGCAGTATTTT.

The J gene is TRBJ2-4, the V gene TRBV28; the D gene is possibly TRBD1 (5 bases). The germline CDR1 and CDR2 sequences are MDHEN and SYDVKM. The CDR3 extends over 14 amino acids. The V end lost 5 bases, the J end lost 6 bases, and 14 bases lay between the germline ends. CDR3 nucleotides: TGTGCCAGCAGTCCCGGTGGTGACAGAAACATTCAGTACTTC. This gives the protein CASSPGGDRNIQYF.

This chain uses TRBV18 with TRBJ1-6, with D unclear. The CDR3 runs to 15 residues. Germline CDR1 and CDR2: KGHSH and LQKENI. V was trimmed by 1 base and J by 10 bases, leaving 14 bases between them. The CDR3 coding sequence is TGTGCCAGCTCACCACGGTCGGGTGCGGAGTCACCCCTCCACTTT. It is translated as CASSPRSGAESPLHF.

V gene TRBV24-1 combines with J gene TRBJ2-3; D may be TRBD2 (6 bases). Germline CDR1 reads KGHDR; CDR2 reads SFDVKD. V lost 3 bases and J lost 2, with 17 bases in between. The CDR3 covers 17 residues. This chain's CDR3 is CATSDAGGLGYTDTQYF. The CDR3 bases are TGTGCCACCAGTGATGCCGGGGGTCTGGGGTACACAGATACGCAGTATTTT.

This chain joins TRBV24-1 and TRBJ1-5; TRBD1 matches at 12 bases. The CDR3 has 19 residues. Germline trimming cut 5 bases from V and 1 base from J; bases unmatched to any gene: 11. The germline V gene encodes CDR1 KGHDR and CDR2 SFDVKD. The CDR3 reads CATSAPGQGAFLSNQPQHF. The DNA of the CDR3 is TGTGCCACCAGTGCTCCGGGACAGGGGGCGTTTTTAAGCAATCAGCCCCAGCATTTT.

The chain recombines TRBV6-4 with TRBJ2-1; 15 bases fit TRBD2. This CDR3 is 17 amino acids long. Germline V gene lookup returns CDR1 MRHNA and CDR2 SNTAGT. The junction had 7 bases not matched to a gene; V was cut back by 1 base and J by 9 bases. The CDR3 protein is CASSDWRTSGRAGEQFF. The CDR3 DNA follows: TGTGCCAGCAGTGACTGGAGGACTAGCGGGAGGGCCGGTGAGCAGTTCTTC.

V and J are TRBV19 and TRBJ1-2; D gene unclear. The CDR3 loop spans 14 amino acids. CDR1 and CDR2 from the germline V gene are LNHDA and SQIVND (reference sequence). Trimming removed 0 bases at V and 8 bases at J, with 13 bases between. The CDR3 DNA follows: TGTGCCAGTAGTATAGATCCGGTTAGCTCCGGCTACACCTTC. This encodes CASSIDPVSSGYTF. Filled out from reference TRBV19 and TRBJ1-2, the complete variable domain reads DGGITQSPKYLFRKEGQNVTLSCEQNLNHDAMYWYRQDPGQGLRLIYYSQIVNDFQKGDIAEGYSVSREKKESFPLTVTSAQKNPTAFYLCASSIDPVSSGYTFGSGTRLTVV.

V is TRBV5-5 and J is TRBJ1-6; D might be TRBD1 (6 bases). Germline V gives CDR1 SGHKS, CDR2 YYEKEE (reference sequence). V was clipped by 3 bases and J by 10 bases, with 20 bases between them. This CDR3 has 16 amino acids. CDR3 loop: CASSWHQQGSQSPLHF. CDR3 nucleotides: TGTGCCAGCAGCTGGCATCAACAGGGTTCTCAGTCACCCCTCCACTTT.

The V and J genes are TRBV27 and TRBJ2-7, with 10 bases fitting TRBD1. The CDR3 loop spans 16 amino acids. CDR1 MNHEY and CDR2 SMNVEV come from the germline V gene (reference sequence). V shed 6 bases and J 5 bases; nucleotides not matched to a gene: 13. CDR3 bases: TGTGCCAGCAGCATCAACCCGGGACAGGGGAAGGACGAGCAGTACTTC. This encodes CASSINPGQGKDEQYF.

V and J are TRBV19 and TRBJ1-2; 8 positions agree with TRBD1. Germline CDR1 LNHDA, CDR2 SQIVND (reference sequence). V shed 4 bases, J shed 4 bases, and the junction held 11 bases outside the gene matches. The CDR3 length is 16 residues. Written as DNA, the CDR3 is TGTGCCAGTAGTAACCAGGGGGCCATGACTTCCTATGGCTACACCTTC. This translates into CASSNQGAMTSYGYTF.

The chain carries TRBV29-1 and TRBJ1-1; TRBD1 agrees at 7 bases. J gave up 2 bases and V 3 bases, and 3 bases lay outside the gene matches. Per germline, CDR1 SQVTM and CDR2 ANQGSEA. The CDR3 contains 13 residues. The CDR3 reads CSVEGQLNTEAFF. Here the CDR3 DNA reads TGCAGCGTTGAGGGACAGCTTAACACTGAAGCTTTCTTT.

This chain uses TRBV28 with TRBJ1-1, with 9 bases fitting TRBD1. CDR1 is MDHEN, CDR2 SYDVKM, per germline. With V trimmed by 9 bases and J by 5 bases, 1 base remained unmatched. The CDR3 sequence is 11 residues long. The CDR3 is CASGQGTEAFF. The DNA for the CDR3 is TGTGCCAGTGGACAGGGGACTGAAGCTTTCTTT.

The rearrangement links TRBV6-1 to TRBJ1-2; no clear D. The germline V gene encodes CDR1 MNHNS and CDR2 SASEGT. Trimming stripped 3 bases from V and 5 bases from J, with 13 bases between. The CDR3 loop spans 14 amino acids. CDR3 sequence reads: CASSDSVVGYGYTF. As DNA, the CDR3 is TGTGCCAGCAGTGATTCGGTAGTCGGGTATGGCTACACCTTC.